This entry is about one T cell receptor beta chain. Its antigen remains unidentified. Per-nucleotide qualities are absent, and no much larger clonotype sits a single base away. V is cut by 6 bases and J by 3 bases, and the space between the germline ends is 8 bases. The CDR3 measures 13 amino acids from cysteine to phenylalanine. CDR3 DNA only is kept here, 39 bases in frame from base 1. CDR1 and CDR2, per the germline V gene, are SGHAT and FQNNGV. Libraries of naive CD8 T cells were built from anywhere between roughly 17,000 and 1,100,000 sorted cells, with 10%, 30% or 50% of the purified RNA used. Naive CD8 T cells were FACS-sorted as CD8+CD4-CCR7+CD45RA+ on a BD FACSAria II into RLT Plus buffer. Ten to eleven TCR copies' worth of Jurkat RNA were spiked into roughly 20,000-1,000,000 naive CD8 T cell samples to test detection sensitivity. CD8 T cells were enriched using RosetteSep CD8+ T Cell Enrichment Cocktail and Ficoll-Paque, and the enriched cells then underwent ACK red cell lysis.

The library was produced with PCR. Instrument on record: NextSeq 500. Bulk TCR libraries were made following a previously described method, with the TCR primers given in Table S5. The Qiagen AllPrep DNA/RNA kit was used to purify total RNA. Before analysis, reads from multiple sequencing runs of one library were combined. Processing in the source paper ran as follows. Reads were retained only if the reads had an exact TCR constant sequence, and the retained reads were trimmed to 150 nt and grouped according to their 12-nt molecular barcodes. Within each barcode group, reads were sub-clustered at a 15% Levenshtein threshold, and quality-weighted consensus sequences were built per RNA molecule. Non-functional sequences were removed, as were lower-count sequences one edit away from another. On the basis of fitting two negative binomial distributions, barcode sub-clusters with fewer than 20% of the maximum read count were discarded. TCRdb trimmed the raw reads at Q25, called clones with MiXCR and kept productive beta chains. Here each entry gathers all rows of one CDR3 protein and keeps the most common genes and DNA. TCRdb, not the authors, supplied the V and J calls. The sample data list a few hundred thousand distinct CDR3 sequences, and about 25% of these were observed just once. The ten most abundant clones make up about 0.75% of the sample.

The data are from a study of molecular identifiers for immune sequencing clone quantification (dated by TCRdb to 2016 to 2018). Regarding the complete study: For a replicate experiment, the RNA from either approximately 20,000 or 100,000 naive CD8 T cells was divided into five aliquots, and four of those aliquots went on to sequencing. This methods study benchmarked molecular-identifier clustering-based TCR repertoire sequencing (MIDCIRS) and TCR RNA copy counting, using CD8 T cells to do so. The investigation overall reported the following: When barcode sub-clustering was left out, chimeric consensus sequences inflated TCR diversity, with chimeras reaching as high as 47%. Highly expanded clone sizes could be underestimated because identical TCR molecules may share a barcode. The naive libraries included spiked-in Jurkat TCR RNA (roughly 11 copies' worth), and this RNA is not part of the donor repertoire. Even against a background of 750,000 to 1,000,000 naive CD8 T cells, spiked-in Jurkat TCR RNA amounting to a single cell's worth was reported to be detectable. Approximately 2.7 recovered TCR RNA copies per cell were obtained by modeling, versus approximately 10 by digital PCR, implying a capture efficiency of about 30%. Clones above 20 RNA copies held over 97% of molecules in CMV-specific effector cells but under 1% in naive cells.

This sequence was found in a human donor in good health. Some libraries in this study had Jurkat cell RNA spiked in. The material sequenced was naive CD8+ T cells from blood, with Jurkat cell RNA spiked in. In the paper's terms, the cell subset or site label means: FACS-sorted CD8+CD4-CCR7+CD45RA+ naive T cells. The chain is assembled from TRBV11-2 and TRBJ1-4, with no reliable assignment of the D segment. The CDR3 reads CASRADPNEKLFF. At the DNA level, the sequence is TGTGCCAGCAGAGCGGACCCTAATGAAAAACTGTTTTTT.